Here is one T cell receptor beta chain with its context. V lost 0 bases to trimming and J lost 0 bases, with 8 bases between them. The CDR3 totals 15 residues. Germline values: CDR1 LGHDT, CDR2 YNNKEL (reference sequence). The sample comes from a study of early T cells in non-severe SARS-CoV-2 infection. TCRdb reprocessed the 5' RACE reads via MiXCR and lists one record per CDR3 protein. The sample records tens of thousands of distinct CDR3 sequences, around 12% being singletons. The genes are TRBV3-1 and TRBJ1-1; D is ambiguous. The specimen was whole blood, collected at baseline. The clonotype comes from an adult who was a healthcare worker with PCR-confirmed SARS-CoV-2 infection or an uninfected control (not recorded which). The CDR3 nucleotides are TGTGCCAGCAGCCAAGACGAGGGTATGAACACTGAAGCTTTCTTT. Translated, it gives CASSQDEGMNTEAFF.